The clone carrying this T cell receptor (beta chain) was counted only a few times. This sample is part of a study of spatial heterogeneity in lung cancer. TCRdb passed the 5' RACE reads through MiXCR, listing each CDR3 protein once. The profile shows around 24,000 distinct CDR3 sequences, 6.9% of them singletons. The time point: sample taken at primary tumor resection. The input material, whole RNA from tumor, nontumor lung or frozen PBMC, was sequenced unsorted. V lost 8 bases, J lost 4 bases, and 4 bases stayed unmatched. Germline CDR1 SGDLS, CDR2 YYNGEE. The length of the CDR3 is 12 residues. This TCR was recovered from a male donor with early-stage non-small cell lung cancer. This specimen was PBMCs, taken at surgery. The chain combines TRBV9 with TRBJ1-2; 8 bases are shared with TRBD1. CDR3 bases: TGTGCCAGTTCAGGGGGCTTCTATGGCTACACCTTC. Protein: CASSGGFYGYTF.